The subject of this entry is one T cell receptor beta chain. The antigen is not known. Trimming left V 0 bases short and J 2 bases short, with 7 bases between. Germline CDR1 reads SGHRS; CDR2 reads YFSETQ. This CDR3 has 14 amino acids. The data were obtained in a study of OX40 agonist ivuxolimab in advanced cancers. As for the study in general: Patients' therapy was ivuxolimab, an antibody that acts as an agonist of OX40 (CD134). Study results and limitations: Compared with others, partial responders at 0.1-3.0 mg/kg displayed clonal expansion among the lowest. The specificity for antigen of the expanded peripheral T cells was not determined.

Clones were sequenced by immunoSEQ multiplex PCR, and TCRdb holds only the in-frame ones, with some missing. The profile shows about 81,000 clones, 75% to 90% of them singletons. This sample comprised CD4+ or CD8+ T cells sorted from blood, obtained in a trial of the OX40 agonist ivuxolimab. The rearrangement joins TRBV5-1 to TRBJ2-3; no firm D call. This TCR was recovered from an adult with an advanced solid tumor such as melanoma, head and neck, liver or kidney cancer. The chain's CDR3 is CASSLAQSTDTQYF. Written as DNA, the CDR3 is TGCGCCAGCAGCTTGGCCCAGTCCACAGATACGCAGTATTTT. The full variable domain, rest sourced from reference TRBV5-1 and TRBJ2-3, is KAGVTQTPRYLIKTRGQQVTLSCSPISGHRSVSWYQQTPGQGLQFLFEYFSETQRNKGNFPGRFSGRQFSNSRSEMNVSTLELGDSALYLCASSLAQSTDTQYFGPGTRLTVL.